This TCR beta chain was sequenced for a study of Graves' ophthalmopathy and Graves' hyperthyroidism. In the study overall: Upon initial diagnosis and before any treatment, peripheral blood was collected.

A single count supports this clonotype. RNA transcripts provided the template for amplifying TCR beta CDR3 regions. Second-round multiplex PCR followed a first-round RT-PCR using HTBI primers. TCRdb ran MiXCR on the multiplex PCR reads and lists one entry per CDR3 protein. The sample lists hundreds of thousands of distinct CDR3 sequences; 35% to 45% were seen once. Researchers turned away patients with other autoimmune diseases, uncontrolled infections, pregnancy or lactation. Diagnosis relied on clinical symptoms, serum thyroxine, TRAb, thyroid ultrasound and orbital computed tomography. This CDR3 comprises 11 residues. Germline-derived CDR1 and CDR2 are LNHDA and SQIVND (reference sequence). Trimming took 6 bases from V and 11 from J, leaving 13 bases between them.

This TCR derives from an adult man with Graves' ophthalmopathy. The specimen sequenced was peripheral blood. This chain connects TRBV19 to TRBJ1-2, with a weak D call TRBD1 (5 bases). The CDR3 DNA is TGTGCCAGTAGCAAGGGGTTGGAGTACACCTTC. This encodes CASSKGLEYTF.